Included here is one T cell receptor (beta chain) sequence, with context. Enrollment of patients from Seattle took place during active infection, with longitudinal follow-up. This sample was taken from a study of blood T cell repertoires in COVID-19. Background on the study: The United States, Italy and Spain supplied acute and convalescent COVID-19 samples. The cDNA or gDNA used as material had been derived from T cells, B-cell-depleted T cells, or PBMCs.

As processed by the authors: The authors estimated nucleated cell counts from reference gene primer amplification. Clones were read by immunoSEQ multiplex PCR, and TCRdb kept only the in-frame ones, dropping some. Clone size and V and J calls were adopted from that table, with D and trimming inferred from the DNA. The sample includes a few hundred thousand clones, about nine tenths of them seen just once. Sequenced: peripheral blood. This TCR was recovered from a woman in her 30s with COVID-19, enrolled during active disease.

CDR3 bases: TGCGCCAGCAGCGGGGGGACTGAAGCTTTCTTT. Amino acid sequence: CASSGGTEAFF. V and J are TRBV5-1 and TRBJ1-1, with D maybe TRBD1 (5 bases). V was trimmed by 4 bases and J by 5 bases, leaving 6 bases between them. Germline CDR1 is SGHRS and CDR2 is YFSETQ. The CDR3 consists of 11 residues.